This entry is about one TCR beta chain. V trimming: 5 bases; J trimming: 7 bases; junction bases outside the gene matches: 3. There are 14 residues in the CDR3. Germline loops: CDR1 MGHRA, CDR2 YSYEKL. This sample was taken from a study of technical replicates of blood from several donors. Clones were read by immunoSEQ multiplex PCR, and TCRdb kept only the in-frame ones, dropping some. The data show 60,000 to 85,000 clones, approximately 94% seen once. The source of this sequence is a human donor in good health. This chain joins TRBV4-1 and TRBJ1-6; TRBD1 aligns across 9 bases. Source material: T cells isolated from PBMCs. In nucleotides, the CDR3 is TGCGCCAGCAGCTCGGGACAGGGCAATTCACCCCTCCACTTT. It yields the protein CASSSGQGNSPLHF.